This T cell receptor beta chain was sequenced in a study of blood T cells in healthy people across ages. Study-level points and caveats: Because sorting was not performed, PBMCs prevented conclusive naive versus antigen-experienced comparison. It was held that diversity estimates obtained from one million T cells represented underestimates.

This CDR3 contains 15 residues. Trimming pared 1 base from V and 2 bases from J, leaving 12 bases between. Germline CDR1 is SGHTA and CDR2 is FQGNSA. The second PCR ran about 6 to 12 cycles with a sample-barcoded 5' primer and J-beta primers. Each sample provided no less than 2.5 million CDR3-containing paired-end reads. MiXCR, applied by TCRdb to the 5' RACE reads, yields one record per CDR3 protein. The table has some 800,000 distinct CDR3 sequences, under 45% seen once; the top ten hold about 19%. As to this clonotype: Its matching antigen is unknown. With a much larger clone just one base away, this may be a read error.

The chain employs TRBV7-2 and TRBJ2-7; no definite D call. The specimen was blood. The source of this sequence is a man aged 55 to 70 in good health. Written as DNA, the CDR3 is TGTGCCAGCAGCTTAGGTCCGGGCTCCCCCTACGAGCAGTACTTC. Protein: CASSLGPGSPYEQYF.